This TCR beta chain was profiled in a study of T cells in Graves' hyperthyroidism and ophthalmopathy. The study's findings and limits: Most thyroid clonotypes with frequency above 0.001 were detected in blood.

Trimming removed 3 bases from V and 6 bases from J, with 22 bases in between. This CDR3 has 16 amino acids. In germline, CDR1 is SQVTM, CDR2 ANQGSEA. This clonotype was observed a handful of times. The antigen is unknown. RNA transcripts were the template for amplifying TCR beta CDR3 regions. Carried out on the TCR CDR3, a first-round RT-PCR used the HTBI primer set. MiXCR was run by TCRdb on the multiplex PCR reads, yielding one entry per CDR3 protein. The sample records about 400,000 distinct CDR3 sequences, over 12% being singletons. For ophthalmopathy patients, the Clinical Activity Score was at least 3 and the NOSPECS grade at least 4; duration was under 3 months.

The sequenced material came from blood. V and J are TRBV29-1 and TRBJ2-3, with a possible D match to TRBD2 (6 bases). The origin of this receptor is a man aged 18 to 29 with Graves' ophthalmopathy. This CDR3 is CSVEGGLEAGVDTQYF. The CDR3 DNA is TGCAGCGTTGAGGGGGGTTTGGAGGCCGGGGTTGATACGCAGTATTTT.